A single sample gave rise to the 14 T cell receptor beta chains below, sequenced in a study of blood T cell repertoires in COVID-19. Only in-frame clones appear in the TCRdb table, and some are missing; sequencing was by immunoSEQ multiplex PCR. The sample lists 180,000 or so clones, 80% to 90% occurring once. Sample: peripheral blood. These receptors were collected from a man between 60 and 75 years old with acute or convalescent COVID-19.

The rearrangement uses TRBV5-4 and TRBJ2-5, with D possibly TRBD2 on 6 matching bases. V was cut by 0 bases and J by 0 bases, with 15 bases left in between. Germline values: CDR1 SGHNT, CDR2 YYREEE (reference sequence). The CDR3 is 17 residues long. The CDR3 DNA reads TGTGCCAGCAGCTTGGTTGGTTCGGGGGTGAACCAAGAGACCCAGTACTTC. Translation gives CASSLVGSGVNQETQYF.

The CDR3 DNA sequence: TGTGCCAGCAGCGTAGCACAGGGTGGCGGAAACACCATATATTTT. This translates into CASSVAQGGGNTIYF. The rearrangement joins TRBV9 to TRBJ1-3, with D possibly being TRBD1 (6 bases). V shed 0 bases and J shed 4 bases, with 11 bases lying between them. The CDR3 covers 15 residues. CDR1 SGDLS and CDR2 YYNGEE come from the germline V gene. Full variable domain (remainder filled in from reference TRBV9 and TRBJ1-3): DSGVTQTPKHLITATGQRVTLRCSPRSGDLSVYWYQQSLDQGLQFLIQYYNGEERAKGNILERFSAQQFPDLHSELNLSSLELGDSALYFCASSVAQGGGNTIYFGEGSWLTVV.

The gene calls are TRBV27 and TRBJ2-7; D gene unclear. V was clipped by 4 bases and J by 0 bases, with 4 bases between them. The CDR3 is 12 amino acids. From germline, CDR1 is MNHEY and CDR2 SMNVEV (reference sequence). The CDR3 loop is CASSSISYEQYF. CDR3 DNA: TGTGCCAGCAGTTCCATCTCCTACGAGCAGTACTTC.

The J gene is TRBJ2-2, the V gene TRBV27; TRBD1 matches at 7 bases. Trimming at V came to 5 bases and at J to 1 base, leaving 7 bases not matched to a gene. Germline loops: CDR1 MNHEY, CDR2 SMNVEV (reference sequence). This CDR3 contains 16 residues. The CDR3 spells CASSTSGQLNTGELFF. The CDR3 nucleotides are TGTGCCAGCAGTACCTCGGGACAGTTGAACACCGGGGAGCTGTTTTTT.

The CDR3 loop reads CASSRREETEAFF. CDR3 in DNA: TGTGCCAGCAGTCGCAGGGAGGAGACTGAAGCTTTCTTT. The V and J genes are TRBV6-2 or TRBV6-3 and TRBJ1-1; D perhaps matches TRBD1 (5 bases). V was shortened by 5 bases and J by 5 bases, with 12 bases between the two germline ends. CDR3 size: 13 residues. Germline V gene lookup returns CDR1 MNHEY and CDR2 SVGEGT.

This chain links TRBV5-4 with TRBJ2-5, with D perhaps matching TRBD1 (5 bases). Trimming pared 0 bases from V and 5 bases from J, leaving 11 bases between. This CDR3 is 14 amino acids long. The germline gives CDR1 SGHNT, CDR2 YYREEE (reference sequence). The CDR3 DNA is TGTGCCAGCAGCTTGGACCAGGGTGGGGAGACCCAGTACTTC. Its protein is CASSLDQGGETQYF. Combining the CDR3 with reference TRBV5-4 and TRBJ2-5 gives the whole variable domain ETGVTQSPTHLIKTRGQQVTLRCSSQSGHNTVSWYQQALGQGPQFIFQYYREEENGRGNFPPRFSGLQFPNYSSELNVNALELDDSALYLCASSLDQGGETQYFGPGTRLLVL.

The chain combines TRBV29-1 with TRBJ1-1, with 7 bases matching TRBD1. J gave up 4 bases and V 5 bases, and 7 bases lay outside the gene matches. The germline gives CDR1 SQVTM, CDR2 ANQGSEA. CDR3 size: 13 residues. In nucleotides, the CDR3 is TGCAGCGTTACCCAGGGGGTCAGCACTGAAGCTTTCTTT. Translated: CSVTQGVSTEAFF.

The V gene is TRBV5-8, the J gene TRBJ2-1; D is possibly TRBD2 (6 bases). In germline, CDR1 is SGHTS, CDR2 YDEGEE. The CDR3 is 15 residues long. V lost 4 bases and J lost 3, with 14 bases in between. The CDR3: CASSPGVGHYNEQFF. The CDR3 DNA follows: TGTGCCAGCAGCCCGGGGGTCGGACACTACAATGAGCAGTTCTTC.

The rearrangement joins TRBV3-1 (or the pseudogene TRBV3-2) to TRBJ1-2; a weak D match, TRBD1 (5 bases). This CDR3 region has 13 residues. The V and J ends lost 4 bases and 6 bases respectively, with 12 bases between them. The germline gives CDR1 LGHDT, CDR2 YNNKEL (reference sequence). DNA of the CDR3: TGTGCCAGCAGCCCCCTGGGGCCCCATGGCTACACCTTC. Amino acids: CASSPLGPHGYTF.

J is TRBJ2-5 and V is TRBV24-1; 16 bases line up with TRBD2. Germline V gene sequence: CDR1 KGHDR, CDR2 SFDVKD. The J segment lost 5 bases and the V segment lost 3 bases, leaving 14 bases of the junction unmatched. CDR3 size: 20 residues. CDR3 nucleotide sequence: TGTGCCACCAGTGATCCGCGCGGGGGGACTAGCGGGAGGGCCTGGGAGACCCAGTACTTC. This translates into CATSDPRGGTSGRAWETQYF.

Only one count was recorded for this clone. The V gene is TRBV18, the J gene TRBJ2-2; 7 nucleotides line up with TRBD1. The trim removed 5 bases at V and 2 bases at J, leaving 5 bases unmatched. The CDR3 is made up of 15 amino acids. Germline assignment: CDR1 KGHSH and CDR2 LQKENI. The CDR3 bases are TGTGCCAGCTCAATGGGACAGTATAACACCGGGGAGCTGTTTTTT. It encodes CASSMGQYNTGELFF.

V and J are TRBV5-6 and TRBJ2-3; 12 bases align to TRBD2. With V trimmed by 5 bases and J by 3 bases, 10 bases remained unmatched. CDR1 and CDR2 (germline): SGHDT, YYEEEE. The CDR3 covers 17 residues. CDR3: CASRGASGRAQTDTQYF. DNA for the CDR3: TGTGCCAGCAGGGGGGCTAGCGGGAGGGCCCAAACAGATACGCAGTATTTT.

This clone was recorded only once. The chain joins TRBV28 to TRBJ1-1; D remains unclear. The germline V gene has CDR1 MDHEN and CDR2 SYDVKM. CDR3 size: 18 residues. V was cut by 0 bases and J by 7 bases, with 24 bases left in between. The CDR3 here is CASSLWGKWYPERVEAFF. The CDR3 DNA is TGTGCCAGCAGTTTATGGGGGAAATGGTACCCAGAGAGGGTTGAAGCTTTCTTT.

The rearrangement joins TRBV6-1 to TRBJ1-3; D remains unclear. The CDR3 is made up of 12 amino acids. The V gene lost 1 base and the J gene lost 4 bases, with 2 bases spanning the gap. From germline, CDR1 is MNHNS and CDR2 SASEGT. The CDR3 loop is CASSEVGNTIYF. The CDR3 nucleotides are TGTGCCAGCAGTGAAGTAGGAAACACCATATATTTT.